What follows are 2 T cell receptor beta chains derived from one specimen sequenced in a study of beta chain features in type 1 diabetes. The study, taken as a whole, reports: Shortening that was moderate but significant affected the TCRB CDR3s of Type 1 diabetes patients in all four CD4+ subsets.

Their antigens are not known. Expressed TCRB transcripts were sequenced because the isolated RNA had all been reverse transcribed beforehand. Data came from immunoSEQ multiplex PCR; TCRdb stores just in-frame clones and leaves some out. The sample contains about 700,000 clones, roughly 13% of which appear only once. What was sequenced was naive CD4+ T cells from blood. These receptors all stem from a man between 18 and 35 years old with type 1 diabetes.

The genes are TRBV28 and TRBJ2-5, with D unclear. V lost 4 bases, J lost 4 bases, and 16 bases lay in between. The germline gives CDR1 MDHEN, CDR2 SYDVKM. The CDR3 consists of 15 residues. The CDR3 reads CASSSTGKDRETQYF. The CDR3 DNA reads TGTGCCAGCAGTTCGACTGGCAAGGACCGAGAGACCCAGTACTTC.

This rearrangement joins TRBV7-3 to TRBJ2-1, with 7 bases identical to TRBD1. The trim removed 5 bases at V and 2 bases at J, leaving 6 bases unmatched. Looked up from germline, CDR1 is SGHTA and CDR2 is FQGTGA. CDR3 length: 15 residues. CDR3 in amino acids: CASSKTTGAYNEQFF. CDR3 bases: TGTGCCAGCAGCAAGACTACAGGGGCCTACAATGAGCAGTTCTTC.